The 17 T cell receptor beta chains in this list originate from one sample, sequenced in a study of T cell repertoires in cytomegalovirus infection (dated 2019 in TCRdb). Reads for this sample came from an Illumina HiSeq 1500. The public reads were quality trimmed at Q25 with fastp and then assembled into clones with MiXCR by TCRdb, keeping productive beta chains. Each CDR3 protein appears once, grouped with its most common genes and DNA. The sample table records some 920,000 distinct CDR3 sequences; approximately 33% of these occur just once. The leading ten clones occupy about an eighth of the sample. These TCRs' antigens remain unknown. The sample's treatment or condition label is to be understood as: in vitro stimulation with specific CMV peptide epitopes to enrich CMV-specific T cells. The sample consisted of cultured CD8+ T cells from PBMCs, taken from culture after CMV antigen stimulation. The receptors shown here come from a human donor in good health (CMV status not recorded). Some clones in this sample may be carry-over from other donors' samples.

Only a few counts were recorded for this clonotype. The chain couples TRBV29-1 to TRBJ2-2; possibly TRBD1 for D (6 bases). Trimming cost V 5 bases and J 0 bases, with 19 bases left between them. The germline gives CDR1 SQVTM, CDR2 ANQGSEA. The CDR3 covers 17 residues. DNA of the CDR3: TGCAGCGTTCCGAAGTACGACAGGTTCGCGAACACCGGGGAGCTGTTTTTT. Protein sequence: CSVPKYDRFANTGELFF.

The V call is TRBV6-5, the J call TRBJ1-2; weak D call: TRBD1 (5 bases). V was pared by 6 bases and J by 2 bases, with 13 bases between. The CDR3 sequence is 14 residues long. Germline CDR1 reads MNHEY; CDR2 reads SVGAGI. The CDR3 loop is CASRSGTVNYGYTF. DNA for the CDR3: TGTGCCAGCAGATCCGGGACGGTGAACTATGGCTACACCTTC.

On this clonotype itself: A much larger clone is a single base away; this may be a read error. V and J are TRBV12-3 or TRBV12-4 and TRBJ2-6; TRBD1 might be the D (6 bases). The CDR3 runs to 18 residues. Trimming stripped 4 bases from V and 0 bases from J, with 16 bases between. CDR3 sequence (DNA): TGTGCCAGCAGTTCAGGGGAGTGCCTCTTCTCTGGGGCCAACGTCCTGACTTTC. This translates into CASSSGECLFSGANVLTF.

The V call is TRBV6-2 or TRBV6-3, the J call TRBJ2-7; TRBD2 agrees at 14 bases. In germline, CDR1 is MNHEY, CDR2 SVGEGT. J gave up 1 base and V 6 bases, and 14 bases lay outside the gene matches. There are 19 residues in the CDR3. DNA of the CDR3: TGTGCCAGCAGCCCCGGACTAGCGGGGGGATCGGGGCCGTCCTACGAGCAGTACGTC. Translation: CASSPGLAGGSGPSYEQYV.

This clonotype was found a few times. This sequence joins TRBV5-1 and TRBJ2-1, with D hard to call. The CDR3 extends over 12 amino acids. Trimming shortened V by 8 bases and J by 0 bases, and 6 bases separated the two germline ends. Germline CDR1 reads SGHRS; CDR2 reads YFSETQ. In DNA form, the CDR3 reads TGCGCCAGTTTCCTCTCCTACAATGAGCAGTTCTTC. The encoded protein is CASFLSYNEQFF.

The V gene is TRBV28, the J gene TRBJ1-5; the D is unclear. This CDR3 contains 14 residues. Germline V gene data show CDR1 as MDHEN and CDR2 as SYDVKM. The ends were cut back, 3 bases at V and 2 bases at J, with 8 bases in the middle. The CDR3: CASSFFSGNQPQHF. The CDR3 DNA is TGTGCCAGCAGTTTTTTCAGTGGCAATCAGCCCCAGCATTTT.

V and J are TRBV6-9 and TRBJ1-5, with 8 bases matching TRBD1. Germline CDR1 MNHGY, CDR2 SVAAGI. V gave up 11 bases and J gave up 3 bases; unmatched junction bases: 12. The CDR3 is made up of 15 amino acids. In DNA, the CDR3 is TGTGCCCGACTCACCCGACAGGGGTTCAATCAGCCCCAGCATTTT. Amino acid sequence: CARLTRQGFNQPQHF.

The chain has TRBV28 and TRBJ2-1; D is undetermined. Trimming removed 5 bases at V and 7 bases at J, with 6 bases between. CDR1 MDHEN and CDR2 SYDVKM come from the germline V gene. The CDR3 length is 11 residues. In nucleotides, the CDR3 is TGTGCCAGCAGTCCCATGAATGAGCAGTTCTTC. This encodes CASSPMNEQFF. The complete variable domain, with remaining parts taken from reference TRBV28 and TRBJ2-1, reads DVKVTQSSRYLVKRTGEKVFLECVQDMDHENMFWYRQDPGLGLRLIYFSYDVKMKEKGDIPEGYSVSREKKERFSLILESASTNQTSMYLCASSPMNEQFFGPGTRLTVL.

This chain uses TRBV3-1 with TRBJ2-7, with TRBD1 as a possible D gene (5 bases). Trimming left V 1 base short and J 2 bases short, with 12 bases between. The length of the CDR3 is 15 residues. CDR1 and CDR2 (germline): LGHDT, YNNKEL (reference sequence). CDR3 protein: CASSQVGQSPYEQYF. Written as DNA, the CDR3 is TGTGCCAGCAGCCAAGTGGGGCAGAGTCCCTACGAGCAGTACTTC.

CDR3 sequence: CASSAGQAPYEQYF. For the CDR3, the DNA is TGTGCCAGCAGCGCGGGACAGGCCCCCTACGAGCAGTACTTC. The rearrangement links TRBV7-9 to TRBJ2-7; 8 bases align to TRBD1. The V gene's germline CDR1 is SEHNR and CDR2 FQNEAQ (reference sequence). Losses at the gene ends were 5 bases for V and 2 bases for J; bases not matched to a gene: 5. The CDR3 contains 14 residues.

This clonotype was seen at least ten times. The V and J genes are TRBV12-3 or TRBV12-4 and TRBJ2-3, with 8 bases identical to TRBD2. The CDR3 sequence is 14 residues long. Trimming took 4 bases from V and 5 from J; bases not matched to a gene: 5. For the CDR3, the DNA is TGTGCCAGCAGTTGGTACGGGAGGGGAGATACGCAGTATTTT. Protein: CASSWYGRGDTQYF.

This clonotype has only a few counts. The chain carries TRBV5-6 and TRBJ1-5, with 9 bases fitting TRBD1. V trimming: 4 bases; J trimming: 3 bases; junction bases outside the gene matches: 5. The length of the CDR3 is 15 residues. Germline V gene data show CDR1 as SGHDT and CDR2 as YYEEEE. CDR3 sequence (DNA): TGTGCCAGCAGCCACAGGGGGCTTAACAATCAGCCCCAGCATTTT. Its translation is CASSHRGLNNQPQHF. The variable domain in full, with the rest retrieved from reference TRBV5-6 and TRBJ1-5, is DAGVTQSPTHLIKTRGQQVTLRCSPKSGHDTVSWYQQALGQGPQFIFQYYEEEERQRGNFPDRFSGHQFPNYSSELNVNALLLGDSALYLCASSHRGLNNQPQHFGDGTRLSIL.

This clonotype was recorded a few times. The chain carries TRBV7-6 and TRBJ2-2; 10 positions agree with TRBD1. CDR3 length equals 15 residues. The V gene end was trimmed by 6 bases and the J gene end by 3 bases; junction bases not matched to a gene: 4. From germline, CDR1 is SGHVS and CDR2 FNYEAQ. For the CDR3, the DNA is TGTGCCAGCAGGCAGACAGGGGGCTACACCGGGGAGCTGTTTTTT. It translates to CASRQTGGYTGELFF.

The rearrangement joins TRBV11-1 to TRBJ2-1; TRBD2 matches 12 bases. The CDR3 contains 14 residues. Germline CDR1 and CDR2: SGHAT and FQDESV (reference sequence). The J segment lost 5 bases and the V segment lost 4 bases, leaving 0 bases of the junction unmatched. The CDR3 reads CASSWTSGDNEQFF. As DNA, the CDR3 is TGTGCCAGCAGCTGGACTAGCGGGGACAATGAGCAGTTCTTC.

This clonotype has at least ten counts. This chain joins TRBV7-9 and TRBJ2-7; 11 positions agree with TRBD1. CDR1 and CDR2 from the germline V gene are SEHNR and FQNEAQ (reference sequence). The CDR3 has 14 amino acids. V gave up 5 bases and J gave up 4 bases; unmatched junction bases: 4. DNA for the CDR3: TGTGCCAGCAGCCCGGGGGACAGGGGGTACGAGCAGTACTTC. Translation gives CASSPGDRGYEQYF.

This clonotype was recorded many times. The genes are TRBV6-5 and TRBJ1-5, with a tentative D call TRBD1 (5 bases). Trimming stripped 5 bases from V and 1 base from J, with 18 bases between. The CDR3 is 17 residues long. The germline V gene has CDR1 MNHEY and CDR2 SVGAGI. The CDR3 nucleotides are TGTGCCAGCAGTCTACGCTCCAGGGAATCGAGCAATCAGCCCCAGCATTTT. This translates into CASSLRSRESSNQPQHF.

This clonotype has only a few counts. This rearrangement joins TRBV4-1 to TRBJ1-6; D gene ambiguous. The germline gives CDR1 MGHRA, CDR2 YSYEKL. Trimming took off 3 bases at V and 7 bases at J, with 10 bases between the two ends. This CDR3 is built from 14 residues. CDR3 coding DNA: TGCGCCAGCAGCCATGGCATGGAGAATTCACCCCTCCACTTT. Translating it yields CASSHGMENSPLHF.